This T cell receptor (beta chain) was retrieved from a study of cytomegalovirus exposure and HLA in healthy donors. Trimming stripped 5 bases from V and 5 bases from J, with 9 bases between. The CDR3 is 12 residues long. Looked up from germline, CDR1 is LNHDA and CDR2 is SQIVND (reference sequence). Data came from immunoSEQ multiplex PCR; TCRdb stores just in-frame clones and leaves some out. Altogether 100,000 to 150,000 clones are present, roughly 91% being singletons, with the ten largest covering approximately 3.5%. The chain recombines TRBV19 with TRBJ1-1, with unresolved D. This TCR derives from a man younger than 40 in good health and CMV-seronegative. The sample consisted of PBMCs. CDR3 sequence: CASSERRTEAFF. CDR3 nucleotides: TGTGCCAGTAGTGAAAGGCGGACTGAAGCTTTCTTT.